These 23 T cell receptor beta chains were sequenced from one sample in a study of tumor and adjacent non-tumor tissue in lung cancer. This sample's RNA came from whole unsorted tissue. Three rounds of nested PCR, following a modified ARM-PCR protocol, produced the TCRbeta library. TCRdb redid the calling of the multiplex PCR reads with MiXCR, one entry per CDR3 protein. The table shows fewer than 150,000 distinct CDR3 sequences, with approximately 70% occurring only once. The specimen was lung tumor tissue. The source of these receptors is a man in his 60s with small cell lung cancer.

This chain connects TRBV6-1 to TRBJ1-5; 10 positions match TRBD1. The CDR3 spans 14 residues. The germline V gene has CDR1 MNHNS and CDR2 SASEGT. V trimming: 6 bases; J trimming: 9 bases; junction bases outside the gene matches: 8. The CDR3 here is CASRGGTGERPQHF. The CDR3 DNA is TGTGCCAGCAGAGGCGGGACAGGGGAGCGGCCCCAGCATTTT.

Regarding this clonotype: This may be a read error, as it is one base from a much larger clone. The gene calls are TRBV6-6 and TRBJ1-1; D is unresolved. The germline V and J ends were trimmed by 10 bases and 1 base, with 16 bases remaining between them. The CDR3 is 14 residues long. Germline CDR1 is MNHNY and CDR2 is SVGAGI (reference sequence). DNA for the CDR3: TGTGCCACCAATAGCGTGGGAGGGAACACTGAAGCTTTCTTT. It yields the protein CATNSVGGNTEAFF.

The chain combines TRBV20-1 with TRBJ2-7, with a tentative D call TRBD2 (5 bases). CDR3 size: 14 residues. Germline V gives CDR1 DFQATT, CDR2 SNEGSKA (reference sequence). The V end was cut by 5 bases, the J end by 3 bases, with 17 bases between. The CDR3 coding sequence is TGCAGTGCTGGGAGCGTGAGCAGCTTCTACGAGCAGTACTTC. The encoded protein is CSAGSVSSFYEQYF.

This clonotype was found a few times. The rearrangement joins TRBV5-1 to TRBJ2-6; TRBD1 matches at 7 bases. V lost 4 bases, J lost 0 bases, and 1 base stayed unmatched. Germline values: CDR1 SGHRS, CDR2 YFSETQ. This CDR3 comprises 15 residues. CDR3 in DNA: TGCGCCAGCAGCGGACAGGTCTCTGGGGCCAACGTCCTGACTTTC. Translated, it gives CASSGQVSGANVLTF.

About this clonotype itself: Because the CDR3 is missing its conserved closing phenylalanine or tryptophan, this is likely a read error. The V and J genes are TRBV11-2 and TRBJ1-1; no definite D call. The CDR3 is 14 amino acids. In germline, CDR1 is SGHAT, CDR2 FQNNGV. The CDR3 reads CASSTRAMDPEAFS. The CDR3 region has the DNA TGTGCGAGCAGCACAAGGGCCATGGACCCTGAAGCTTTCTCT.

The chain combines TRBV11-2 with TRBJ2-3, with unresolved D. Germline loops: CDR1 SGHAT, CDR2 FQNNGV. There are 14 residues in the CDR3. V was trimmed by 7 bases and J by 4 bases, leaving 15 bases between them. The CDR3 spells CASNFLGSADTQYF. The CDR3 region has the DNA TGTGCCAGCAACTTTCTGGGGTCGGCAGATACGCAGTATTTT.

A note on this clonotype: At one end, the junction sequence differs from germline, possibly due to a read error. The chain carries TRBV20-1 and TRBJ2-1; D not certain. CDR1 is DFQATT, CDR2 SNEGSKA, per germline (reference sequence). CDR3 length equals 13 residues. The CDR3 loop is CSSSAGAYNEQFF. In nucleotides, the CDR3 is TGCAGTTCTAGTGCAGGCGCTTACAATGAGCAGTTCTTC.

The V gene is TRBV20-1, the J gene TRBJ1-1, with 7 bases matching TRBD1. CDR1 and CDR2 from the germline V gene are DFQATT and SNEGSKA (reference sequence). V was clipped by 2 bases and J by 11 bases; unmatched bases: 8. CDR3 length: 12 amino acids. The CDR3 loop reads CSARFRGGSAFF. DNA of the CDR3: TGCAGTGCTAGATTCAGGGGGGGTTCGGCTTTCTTT.

With respect to this clonotype: Germline and junction disagree at one end, which may indicate a read error. The chain carries TRBV20-1 and TRBJ1-2, with D perhaps matching TRBD1 (6 bases). Germline V lookup: CDR1 DFQATT, CDR2 SNEGSKA (reference sequence). This CDR3 contains 15 residues. In nucleotides, the CDR3 is TGCAGTGCTAGAGCTAACGGACAGCCCAACTATGGCTACGCCTTC. Translated, it gives CSARANGQPNYGYAF.

The genes are TRBV13 and TRBJ1-1; D unclear. The V gene lost 6 bases and the J gene lost 0 bases, with 14 bases spanning the gap. CDR1 and CDR2 (germline): PRHDT, FYEKMQ (reference sequence). This CDR3 contains 15 residues. The CDR3 here is CASRARGGMNTEAFF. For the CDR3, the DNA is TGTGCCAGCAGGGCTCGGGGTGGCATGAACACTGAAGCTTTCTTT.

This clonotype was recorded a few times. The chain links TRBV13 to TRBJ1-1; D is undetermined. CDR1 is PRHDT and CDR2 is FYEKMQ in the germline V gene (reference sequence). The CDR3 is made up of 13 amino acids. With 7 bases removed from V and 4 bases from J, the gap between germline ends came to 13 bases. The CDR3 coding sequence is TGTGCCAGCATGAGGGAATTCGGCACTGAAGCTTTCTTT. Encoded protein: CASMREFGTEAFF.

This sequence joins TRBV4-1 and TRBJ1-5; D unresolved. Trimming took off 0 bases at V and 3 bases at J, with 3 bases between the two ends. The CDR3 extends over 13 amino acids. Per germline, CDR1 MGHRA and CDR2 YSYEKL. This CDR3 is CASSQDPNQPQHF. CDR3 sequence (DNA): TGCGCCAGCAGCCAAGACCCCAATCAGCCCCAGCATTTT.

Points on this clonotype: The junction departs from germline at one end; a sequencing error may be responsible. This sequence joins TRBV6-1 and TRBJ2-3; the D is unclear. CDR1 and CDR2 (germline): MNHNS, SASEGT. The length of the CDR3 is 13 residues. The CDR3 is CTSVSSSTDTQYF. The CDR3, as DNA: TGTACCAGTGTCAGCTCAAGCACAGATACGCAGTATTTT.

With respect to this clonotype: An end of the junction differs from the germline gene, which may be a read error. The chain carries TRBV20-1 and TRBJ2-7, with D perhaps matching TRBD2 (6 bases). The CDR3 contains 16 residues. Germline V gene sequence: CDR1 DFQATT, CDR2 SNEGSKA (reference sequence). In nucleotides, the CDR3 is TGCAGTACTTCCCATCCGTCTAGCGTATGGAGGGGCGAGCAGTATTTC. This gives the protein CSTSHPSSVWRGEQYF.

Only a few counts were recorded for this clonotype. The chain employs TRBV5-1 and TRBJ2-1; D assignment may be TRBD1 or TRBD2 (6 bases each). V lost 4 bases, J lost 0 bases, and 11 bases lay in between. The germline V gene has CDR1 SGHRS and CDR2 YFSETQ. The CDR3 is 15 residues long. The CDR3 protein is CASSEQGGSYNEQFF. In nucleotides, the CDR3 is TGCGCCAGCAGCGAACAGGGAGGCTCCTACAATGAGCAGTTCTTC.

In regard to this clonotype: A single base separates this from a much larger clone, so it may be a read error. The chain joins TRBV5-4 to TRBJ1-1, with 9 bases that match TRBD1. The CDR3 spans 14 residues. CDR1 SGHNT and CDR2 YYREEE come from the germline V gene (reference sequence). The CDR3 DNA reads TGTGCCAGCACCTTGGGGACAGGGCACCCTGAAGCTTTCTTT. Residues: CASTLGTGHPEAFF.

The table lists this clonotype with a few counts. A much larger clone differs by one base, so this may be a read error. This chain links TRBV20-1 with TRBJ2-7; 7 bases align to TRBD1. V was clipped by 7 bases and J by 2 bases; unmatched bases: 8. The CDR3 is made up of 13 amino acids. Germline assignment: CDR1 DFQATT and CDR2 SNEGSKA (reference sequence). CDR3 sequence reads: CSVVGTATYEQYF. CDR3 nucleotides: TGCAGTGTTGTCGGGACAGCCACCTACGAGCAGTACTTC.

Turning to this clonotype: Given a much more abundant clone one base away, this may be a read error. The chain has TRBV6-1 and TRBJ1-6; D remains unclear. Trimming removed 7 bases from V and 15 bases from J, with 16 bases in between. This CDR3 spans 12 amino acids. Germline lookup yields CDR1 MNHNS and CDR2 SASEGT. Here the CDR3 DNA reads TGTGCCAGCAACATCGACCGCCGGCGCCTCCACTTT. The encoded protein is CASNIDRRRLHF.

Worth noting for this clonotype: The missing conserved phenylalanine or tryptophan at the end of this CDR3 makes a read error likely. The chain employs TRBV5-1 and TRBJ1-6; D is uncertain. There are 18 residues in the CDR3. Per the germline V gene, CDR1 is SGHRS and CDR2 is YFSETQ. This CDR3 reads CASSLRKVPNQRHSPLHL. The CDR3 DNA reads TGCGCCAGCAGCTTGAGAAAGGTCCCGAACCAAAGGCATTCACCTCTCCACCTT.

As to this clonotype: A read error may be the cause here, since a much bigger clone is one base away. J is TRBJ2-1 and V is TRBV19; 8 bases align to TRBD2. V was clipped by 7 bases and J by 3 bases; unmatched bases: 11. The CDR3 is 16 residues long. Germline assignment: CDR1 LNHDA and CDR2 SQIVND (reference sequence). CDR3 in DNA: TGTGCCAGTATTGACCCTGAGACTAGCGTCTACAATGAGCAGTTCTTC. It codes for CASIDPETSVYNEQFF.

This clonotype was detected only a few times. Since a much larger clone is just one base distant, this may be a read error. V gene TRBV20-1 combines with J gene TRBJ2-7, with D unresolved. Germline V gene data show CDR1 as DFQATT and CDR2 as SNEGSKA (reference sequence). The length of the CDR3 is 14 residues. The CDR3 region has the DNA TGCAGAGCTATACGGGTCGAAGGGAAATACGAGCAGTACTTC. Translation: CRAIRVEGKYEQYF.

The rearrangement uses TRBV11-1 and TRBJ2-5; D is uncertain. The CDR3 contains 14 residues. Germline CDR1 SGHAT, CDR2 FQDESV (reference sequence). The V end was cut by 5 bases, the J end by 4 bases, with 14 bases between. The CDR3 spells CASSPLSDRETQYF. The CDR3 nucleotides read TGTGCCAGCAGCCCCCTATCGGACCGAGAGACCCAGTACTTC.

This chain links TRBV6-5 with TRBJ1-6, with no clear D. CDR3 length equals 13 residues. Germline CDR1 MNHEY, CDR2 SVGAGI. The ends were cut back, 8 bases at V and 7 bases at J, with 12 bases in the middle. Here the CDR3 reads CASGRQENSPLHF. The CDR3 DNA reads TGTGCCAGCGGGAGGCAGGAGAATTCACCCCTCCACTTT.